The next 2 T cell receptor beta chains were all read from a single sample in a study of blood T cell repertoires in COVID-19. The data were produced by immunoSEQ multiplex PCR, yet TCRdb's version contains in-frame clones alone and is incomplete. The table has about 140,000 clones, 88% seen once. Sample: peripheral blood. The receptors derive from a woman between 55 and 75 years old with acute or convalescent COVID-19.

For the CDR3, the DNA is TGTGCCAGCAGCCTAGATCGTAGCGGGGGATCCGGGGAGCTGTTTTTT. Translation gives CASSLDRSGGSGELFF. V usage is TRBV11-1 and J usage is TRBJ2-2; TRBD2 matches at 9 bases. This CDR3 has 16 amino acids. Per the germline V gene, CDR1 is SGHAT and CDR2 is FQDESV (reference sequence). V trimming: 5 bases; J trimming: 6 bases; junction bases outside the gene matches: 10.

The genes are TRBV25-1 and TRBJ1-2; D is perhaps TRBD1 (5 bases). Trimming cost V 3 bases and J 7 bases, with 6 bases left between them. Germline V CDR1 and CDR2: MGHDK, SYGVNS. This CDR3 has 11 residues. CDR3 region: CASSDGAGYTF. CDR3 bases: TGTGCCAGCAGTGATGGGGCTGGCTACACCTTC.